This T cell receptor beta chain is from a study of blood T cell repertoires in COVID-19. Overall study context: Donors in the United States, Italy and Spain gave samples during acute or convalescent COVID-19.

The CDR3 has 15 amino acids. V was trimmed by 7 bases and J by 5 bases, leaving 21 bases between them. Germline CDR1 SGDLS, CDR2 YYNGEE. Produced via immunoSEQ multiplex PCR; TCRdb's table is partial and in-frame only. The data show some 53,000 clones, with roughly 84% seen just once and less than 20% held by the top ten. This chain uses TRBV9 with TRBJ1-1; no definite D call. The receptor comes from a human donor with active COVID-19. The donor label of this sample is uncertain. The specimen was peripheral blood. Written as DNA, the CDR3 is TGTGCCAGCTCCTTCGCTCCGAGCCGGAGTACTGAAGCTTTCTTT. Its protein is CASSFAPSRSTEAFF.